A single sample gave rise to the 6 T cell receptor beta chains below, sequenced in a study of blood T cells in healthy people across ages. With a J-beta primer mix and a sample-barcoded 5' primer, a second PCR ran about 7 to 11 cycles. MiXCR was run by TCRdb on the 5' RACE reads, yielding one entry per CDR3 protein. The sample yields approximately 690,000 distinct CDR3 sequences, roughly 43% seen once. Sequences were obtained from blood. These receptors came from an elderly man in good health.

This clonotype has a handful of counts. For the CDR3, the DNA is TGTGCCTCCAAGCGGGAGGGTCACTCCTACGAGCAGTACTTC. Its translation is CASKREGHSYEQYF. The chain employs TRBV21-1 and TRBJ2-7; TRBD2 reflects the table's D call only, with no check against the DNA. TRBV21-1 is recorded as a pseudogene. This CDR3 has 14 residues.

Only a few counts were recorded for this clonotype. V usage is TRBV20-1 and J usage is TRBJ2-1; D gene uncertain. The CDR3 is 15 residues long. Germline lookup yields CDR1 DFQATT and CDR2 SNEGSKA (reference sequence). Between the trimmed V and J ends, which lost 0 bases and 2 bases, there was a span of 11 bases. The CDR3 loop is CSAREPGIAYNEQFF. CDR3 in DNA: TGCAGTGCTAGAGAACCGGGTATCGCCTACAATGAGCAGTTCTTC.

This clonotype was counted once. V and J are TRBV20-1 and TRBJ2-1; the match to TRBD1 covers 8 bases. Germline V CDR1 and CDR2: DFQATT, SNEGSKA (reference sequence). V shed 1 base, J shed 2 bases, and the junction held 4 bases outside the gene matches. The CDR3 is 15 residues long. CDR3: CSARGDRSAYNEQFF. CDR3 in DNA: TGCAGTGCTAGAGGGGACAGGTCCGCCTACAATGAGCAGTTCTTC.

The rearrangement joins TRBV2 to TRBJ2-7, with 7 bases fitting TRBD1. This CDR3 is 16 amino acids long. The V gene end was trimmed by 4 bases and the J gene end by 0 bases; junction bases not matched to a gene: 9. Germline values: CDR1 SNHLY, CDR2 FYNNEI. The CDR3: CASSVRRDSSSYEQYF. DNA for the CDR3: TGTGCCAGCAGTGTCCGCCGGGACAGTAGCTCCTACGAGCAGTACTTC.

The sample holds many counts of this clonotype. The gene calls are TRBV20-1 and TRBJ2-6; possible D gene TRBD1, 6 bases. The CDR3 spans 16 residues. The V end lost 3 bases, the J end lost 0 bases, and 12 bases lay between the germline ends. Germline-derived CDR1 and CDR2 are DFQATT and SNEGSKA (reference sequence). The DNA of the CDR3 is TGCAGTGCTAGTGGGGACAATCTCTCTGGGGCCAACGTCCTGACTTTC. It is translated as CSASGDNLSGANVLTF.

There are a few counts of this clonotype. The chain combines TRBV27 with TRBJ2-3; D gene uncertain. The CDR3 spans 14 residues. Looked up from germline, CDR1 is MNHEY and CDR2 is SMNVEV (reference sequence). Between the trimmed V and J ends, which lost 5 bases and 4 bases, there was a span of 13 bases. The CDR3 DNA follows: TGTGCCAGCAGTCCCAATCCTCGACCAGATACGCAGTATTTT. Protein: CASSPNPRPDTQYF.